This entry lists 18 T cell receptor beta chains sequenced from one sample in a study of monozygotic twins with inflammatory bowel disease (dated by TCRdb to between 2017 and 2020). The library was generated by 5' RACE. The sample was run on an Illumina HiSeq 2500. Each entry corresponds to one CDR3 protein sequence from reads that TCRdb reprocessed, and DNA is not given. Per the sample table, the count is roughly 100,000 distinct CDR3 sequences. Roughly 1.9% of the sample comes from the top ten. Sequencing was performed on blood. These receptors came from a human donor with ulcerative colitis or Crohn's disease, or a healthy co-twin of an affected twin (not recorded which).

V and J are TRBV6-6 and TRBJ1-4; the TCRdb D gene call, TRBD1, has no DNA to confirm it. CDR1 is MNHNY, CDR2 SVGAGI, per germline (reference sequence). This CDR3 spans 13 amino acids. The CDR3 region is CACVRTGNEKLFF.

The J gene is TRBJ1-4, the V gene TRBV4-3. Germline V gene sequence: CDR1 LGHNA, CDR2 YSLEER. This CDR3 is built from 18 residues. The CDR3 reads CASSQDLSGLATNEKLFF.

This chain connects TRBV3-1 to TRBJ2-4; the D call of TRBD1 rests on TCRdb alone, since no DNA is present to check it. Germline lookup yields CDR1 LGHDT and CDR2 YNNKEL (reference sequence). The CDR3 sequence is 20 residues long. This CDR3 reads CASSQRSGTNLGVAKNIQYF.

The chain is built from TRBV4-3 and TRBJ2-1; as DNA is missing, the TRBD2 call by TCRdb cannot be tested. This CDR3 is built from 15 residues. Germline CDR1 reads LGHNA; CDR2 reads YSLEER. CDR3 in amino acids: CASSQRTRAYNEQFF.

The chain joins TRBV20-1 to TRBJ1-1; TCRdb designates TRBD1, a call that cannot be tested without DNA. Germline V gives CDR1 DFQATT, CDR2 SNEGSKA (reference sequence). CDR3 length: 14 amino acids. The CDR3 sequence is CSASPPGGTPEAFF.

The chain employs TRBV18 and TRBJ1-2; TCRdb lists TRBD1, though no DNA is available to test this call. This CDR3 region has 16 residues. Germline CDR1 KGHSH, CDR2 LQKENI. The CDR3 spells CASSPRMTGGGYGYTF.

J is TRBJ2-3 and V is TRBV28; TCRdb's D call, TRBD1, is unchecked because there is no DNA. This CDR3 is 15 amino acids long. Germline V gives CDR1 MDHEN, CDR2 SYDVKM. The CDR3 spells CASRGATAGANTQYF.

V and J are TRBV12-3 or TRBV12-4 and TRBJ2-1. The CDR3 length is 14 residues. The CDR3 reads CASTFSTPINEQFF.

The rearrangement joins TRBV7-7 to TRBJ1-5. CDR3 length: 12 amino acids. Germline V lookup: CDR1 SSHAT, CDR2 FNYEAQ (reference sequence). This CDR3 is CAPMDSNQPQHF.

The chain has TRBV18 and TRBJ2-1; TCRdb reports TRBD2, a call that lacks DNA to check it against. Germline loops: CDR1 KGHSH, CDR2 LQKENI. This CDR3 is 14 amino acids long. CDR3 protein: CASQVVVLSDEQFF.

The V and J genes are TRBV5-1 and TRBJ2-7; TCRdb's D call, TRBD1, is unchecked because there is no DNA. This CDR3 comprises 13 residues. The germline CDR1 and CDR2 sequences are SGHRS and YFSETQ. CDR3 region: CASSLFRVDEQYF.

V and J are TRBV19 and TRBJ2-3; TCRdb gives TRBD2 as the D gene, but with no DNA this cannot be confirmed. From germline, CDR1 is LNHDA and CDR2 SQIVND (reference sequence). The CDR3 totals 16 residues. CDR3 sequence reads: CASSISQRGEPDTQYF.

J is TRBJ2-3 and V is TRBV24-1. The germline V gene has CDR1 KGHDR and CDR2 SFDVKD. The CDR3 covers 14 residues. The CDR3 protein is CATSRNPSTHTHYF.

V usage is TRBV29-1 and J usage is TRBJ2-7; with no DNA, the TCRdb D assignment of TRBD1 cannot be verified. Germline values: CDR1 SQVTM, CDR2 ANQGSEA. This CDR3 is 12 amino acids long. CDR3 sequence reads: CSGGRGTYEQYF.

The chain recombines TRBV3-1 with TRBJ1-2. The CDR3 is made up of 13 amino acids. Germline V gene lookup returns CDR1 LGHDT and CDR2 YNNKEL (reference sequence). The CDR3 region is CASSQGQDYGYTF. The full variable domain, completed using reference TRBV3-1 and TRBJ1-2, is DTAVSQTPKYLVTQMGNDKSIKCEQNLGHDTMYWYKQDSKKFLKIMFSYNNKELIINETVPNRFSPKSPDKAHLNLHINSLELGDSAVYFCASSQGQDYGYTFGSGTRLTVV.

The gene calls are TRBV4-3 and TRBJ2-7; TCRdb names TRBD2, which stays unverified in the absence of DNA. CDR1 LGHNA and CDR2 YSLEER come from the germline V gene. The CDR3 totals 16 residues. CDR3 in amino acids: CASSQVIAGGRNEQYF.

CDR3 loop: CASSFTTANEQFF. This sequence joins TRBV7-7 and TRBJ2-1. Germline loops: CDR1 SSHAT, CDR2 FNYEAQ (reference sequence). The CDR3 loop spans 13 amino acids.

CDR3 region: CASSPSTRADTQYF. This chain connects TRBV18 to TRBJ2-3; there is no DNA to check the TCRdb D call of TRBD1. Germline CDR1 and CDR2: KGHSH and LQKENI. The CDR3 contains 14 residues.